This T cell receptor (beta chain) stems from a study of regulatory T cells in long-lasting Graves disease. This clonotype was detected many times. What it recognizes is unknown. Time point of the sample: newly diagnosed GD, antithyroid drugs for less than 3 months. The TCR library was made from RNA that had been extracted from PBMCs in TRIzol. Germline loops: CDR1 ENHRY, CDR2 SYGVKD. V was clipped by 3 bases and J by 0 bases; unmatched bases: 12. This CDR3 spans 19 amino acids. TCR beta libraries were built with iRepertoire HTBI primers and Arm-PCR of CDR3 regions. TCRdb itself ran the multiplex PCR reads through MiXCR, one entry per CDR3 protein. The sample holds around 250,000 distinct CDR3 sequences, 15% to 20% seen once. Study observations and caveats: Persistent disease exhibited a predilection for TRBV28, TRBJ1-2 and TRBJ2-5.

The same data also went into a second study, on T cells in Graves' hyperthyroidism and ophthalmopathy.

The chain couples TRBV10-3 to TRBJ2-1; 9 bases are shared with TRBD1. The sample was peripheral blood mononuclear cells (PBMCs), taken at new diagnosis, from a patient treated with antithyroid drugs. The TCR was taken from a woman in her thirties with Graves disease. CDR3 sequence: CAISEMGTGPKSSYNEQFF. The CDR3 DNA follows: TGTGCCATCAGTGAAATGGGGACAGGGCCAAAGAGCTCCTACAATGAGCAGTTCTTC.